Below are 6 T cell receptor beta chains sequenced from a single sample in a study of T-cell reconstitution after alpha-beta-depleted transplantation in children. Construction of the TCRbeta library involved unique molecular identifiers. One entry per CDR3 protein results from TCRdb running MiXCR on the PCR reads. The sample has approximately 800,000 distinct CDR3 sequences; about 16% are singletons. This material consisted of PBMCs, mostly from graft donor cells, taken 360 days after TCRalphabeta/CD19-depleted stem cell transplant. The receptors derive from a male patient younger than 18 who had a stem cell transplant for acute lymphoblastic leukemia, so the T cells may come from the graft donor.

The rearrangement links TRBV29-1 to TRBJ1-4, with D perhaps TRBD1 (5 bases). This CDR3 is built from 13 residues. The germline gives CDR1 SQVTM, CDR2 ANQGSEA. The germline V and J ends were trimmed by 0 bases and 6 bases, with 8 bases remaining between them. Here the CDR3 DNA reads TGCAGCGTTGAAGAGGGGACCGATGAAAAACTGTTTTTT. As protein: CSVEEGTDEKLFF.

This clonotype was detected many times. V and J are TRBV11-2 and TRBJ1-1, with D hard to call. This CDR3 region has 15 residues. CDR1 SGHAT and CDR2 FQNNGV come from the germline V gene. Trimming left V 1 base short and J 0 bases short, with 9 bases between. The CDR3 here is CASSLGQLLNTEAFF. The DNA of the CDR3 is TGTGCCAGCAGCTTAGGGCAGCTCCTGAACACTGAAGCTTTCTTT.

This chain uses TRBV18 with TRBJ2-1, with 13 bases identical to TRBD2. Losses at the gene ends were 3 bases for V and 6 bases for J; bases not matched to a gene: 5. The CDR3 contains 16 residues. CDR1 KGHSH and CDR2 LQKENI come from the germline V gene. The CDR3 DNA reads as TGTGCCAGCTCACCCCCCGGGACTAGCGGGATCAATGAGCAGTTCTTC. Translation gives CASSPPGTSGINEQFF.

This clonotype was found a few times. The chain joins TRBV29-1 to TRBJ2-3; 9 positions agree with TRBD2. The CDR3 covers 17 residues. J gave up 2 bases and V 6 bases, and 15 bases lay outside the gene matches. CDR1 is SQVTM, CDR2 ANQGSEA, per germline. CDR3: CSVRPPLAGISTDTQYF. CDR3 nucleotides: TGCAGCGTCCGACCCCCTCTAGCGGGAATCTCCACAGATACGCAGTATTTT.

The chain uses TRBV7-9 and TRBJ1-4, with D perhaps matching TRBD1 (5 bases). The CDR3 length is 15 residues. Between the trimmed V and J ends, which lost 4 bases and 5 bases, there was a span of 14 bases. CDR1 and CDR2 (germline): SEHNR, FQNEAQ (reference sequence). The CDR3, as DNA: TGTGCCAGCAGCTCCCCGGGGCCCAGGAATGAAAAACTGTTTTTT. This gives the protein CASSSPGPRNEKLFF.

Ten or more counts support this clonotype. The genes are TRBV6-5 and TRBJ1-1; D is perhaps TRBD1 (5 bases). Germline loops: CDR1 MNHEY, CDR2 SVGAGI. Trimming pared 3 bases from V and 8 bases from J, leaving 10 bases between. The CDR3 length is 12 residues. CDR3 in amino acids: CASSYTGEEAFF. The CDR3 DNA reads TGTGCCAGCAGTTATACAGGTGAGGAAGCTTTCTTT.